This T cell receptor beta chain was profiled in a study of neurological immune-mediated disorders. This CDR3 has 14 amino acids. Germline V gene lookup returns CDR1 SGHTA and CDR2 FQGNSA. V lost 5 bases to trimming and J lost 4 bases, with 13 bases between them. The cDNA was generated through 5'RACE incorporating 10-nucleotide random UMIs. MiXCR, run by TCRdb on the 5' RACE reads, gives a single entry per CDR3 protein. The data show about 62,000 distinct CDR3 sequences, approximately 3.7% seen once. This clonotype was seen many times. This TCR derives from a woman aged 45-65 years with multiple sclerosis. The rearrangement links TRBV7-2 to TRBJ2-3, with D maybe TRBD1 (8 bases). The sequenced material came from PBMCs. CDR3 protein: CASSRTGRADTQYF. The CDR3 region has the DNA TGTGCCAGCAGCCGGACAGGGAGGGCAGATACGCAGTATTTT. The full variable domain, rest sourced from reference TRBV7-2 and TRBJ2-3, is GAGVSQSPSNKVTEKGKDVELRCDPISGHTALYWYRQSLGQGLEFLIYFQGNSAPDKSGLPSDRFSAERTGGSVSTLTIQRTQQEDSAVYLCASSRTGRADTQYFGPGTRLTVL.